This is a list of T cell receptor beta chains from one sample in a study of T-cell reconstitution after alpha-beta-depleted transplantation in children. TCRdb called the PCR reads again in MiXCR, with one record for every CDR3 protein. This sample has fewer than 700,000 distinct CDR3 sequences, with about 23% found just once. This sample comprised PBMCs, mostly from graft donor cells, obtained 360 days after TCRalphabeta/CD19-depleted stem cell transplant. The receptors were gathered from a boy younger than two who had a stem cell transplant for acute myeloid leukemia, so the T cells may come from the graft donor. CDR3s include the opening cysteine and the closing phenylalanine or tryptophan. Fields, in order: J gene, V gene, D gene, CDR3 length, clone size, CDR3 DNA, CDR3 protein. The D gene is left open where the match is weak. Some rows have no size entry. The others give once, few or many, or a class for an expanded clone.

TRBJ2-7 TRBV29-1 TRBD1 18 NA TGCAGCGTTGAAGCCCCAGGGGGGGGAAGGACAGGGGCCTACGAGCAGTACTTC CSVEAPGGGRTGAYEQYF
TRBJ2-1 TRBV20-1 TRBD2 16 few TGCAGTGCGGAGCTGAGGGCGGGGGGCTTCTACAATGAGCAGTTCTTC CSAELRAGGFYNEQFF
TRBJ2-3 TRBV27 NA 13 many TGTGCCAGCAGTAGTTATAGCACAGATACGCAGTATTTT CASSSYSTDTQYF
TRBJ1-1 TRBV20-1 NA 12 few TGCAGTGCTATTAAAGGGGCAGAAGGGGCTTTCTTT CSAIKGAEGAFF
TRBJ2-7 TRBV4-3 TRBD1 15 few TGCGCCAGCAGCCAGTCGGATGGACAGGGCTACGAGCAGTACTTC CASSQSDGQGYEQYF
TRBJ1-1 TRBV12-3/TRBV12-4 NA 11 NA TGTGCCAGCAGTTTGCGGGATCCCGCTTTCTTT CASSLRDPAFF
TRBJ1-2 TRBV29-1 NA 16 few TGCAGCGCCGCTCGGGGGAGTGGGGCATCTAACTATGGCTACACCTTC CSAARGSGASNYGYTF
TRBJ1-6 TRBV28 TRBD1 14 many TGTGCCAGCAGTTGGGACAGGGTATATTCACCCCTCCACTTT CASSWDRVYSPLHF
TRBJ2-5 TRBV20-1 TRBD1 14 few TGCAGTGCTTTACGGGACAGGGGCACGGAGACCCAGTACTTC CSALRDRGTETQYF
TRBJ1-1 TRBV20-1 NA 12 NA TGCAGTGCTACAGGGAGCGGCACTGAAGCTTTCTTT CSATGSGTEAFF
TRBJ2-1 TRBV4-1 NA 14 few TGCGCCAGCAGACAGGGACACCCGGGTAATGAGCAGTTCTTC CASRQGHPGNEQFF
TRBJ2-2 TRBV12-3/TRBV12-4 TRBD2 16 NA TGTGCCAGCAGTCCCTCTAGCGGGGGGAACACCGGGGAGCTGTTTTTT CASSPSSGGNTGELFF
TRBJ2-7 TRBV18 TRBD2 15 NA TGTGCCAGCTCACCACGCGAGCGGGGGGCATACGAGCAGTACTTC CASSPRERGAYEQYF
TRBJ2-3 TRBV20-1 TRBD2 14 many TGCAGTGCCGTAGCGGGGAGCCGCACAGATACGCAGTATTTT CSAVAGSRTDTQYF
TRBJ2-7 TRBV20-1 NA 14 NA TGCAGTGCCAAAGGGGGAGGCAGAGGGGGCGAGCAGTACTTC CSAKGGGRGGEQYF
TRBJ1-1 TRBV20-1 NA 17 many TGCAGTGCTAGAGGATTAGCGGCGTATACAGGGAACACTGAAGCTTTCTTT CSARGLAAYTGNTEAFF
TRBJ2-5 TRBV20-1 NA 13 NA TGCAGTGCTTCCAAACGTCGCCAAGAGACCCAGTACTTC CSASKRRQETQYF
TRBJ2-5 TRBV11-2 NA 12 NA TGTGCCAGCAGGAACTCAGGGGCCACCCAGTACTTC CASRNSGATQYF
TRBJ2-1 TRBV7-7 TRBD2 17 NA TGTGCCAGCAGCTTATCCCCCTGGCTAGCGGGGGGCCATGAGCAGTTCTTC CASSLSPWLAGGHEQFF
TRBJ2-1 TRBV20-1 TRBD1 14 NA TGCAGTGCCCGGACAGGGCCGGGGTACAATGAGCAGTTCTTC CSARTGPGYNEQFF
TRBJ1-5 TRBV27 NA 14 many TGTGCCAGCAGTTCCAATAGGGGCGGGCAGCCCCAGCATTTT CASSSNRGGQPQHF
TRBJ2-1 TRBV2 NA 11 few TGTGCCAGCAGTGAAGAGGGTGAGCAGTTCTTC CASSEEGEQFF
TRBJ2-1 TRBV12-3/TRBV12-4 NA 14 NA TGTGCCAGCTCGACAGGAAGCTCCTACAATGAGCAGTTCTTC CASSTGSSYNEQFF
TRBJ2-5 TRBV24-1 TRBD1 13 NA TGTGCCACCAGTGTCAGGGGGCGGGAGACCCAGTACTTC CATSVRGRETQYF
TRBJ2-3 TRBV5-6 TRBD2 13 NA TGTGCCAGCAGCTCCCCGACTAGCGCGAGGCAGTATTTT CASSSPTSARQYF
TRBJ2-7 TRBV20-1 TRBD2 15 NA TGCAGTGCTTTAACTAGCGGGGGGCCCCAACCCGAGCAGTACTTC CSALTSGGPQPEQYF
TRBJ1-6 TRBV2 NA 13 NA TGTGCCAGCAAGGGGAATCCAAATTCACCCCTCCACTTT CASKGNPNSPLHF
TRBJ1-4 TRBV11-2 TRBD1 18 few TGTGCCAGCAGCTTAATGGGAAGTCAGGGGGCAACTAATGAAAAACTGTTTTTT CASSLMGSQGATNEKLFF
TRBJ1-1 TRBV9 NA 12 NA TGTGCCAGCAGCGTAACAGACACTGAAGCTTTCTTT CASSVTDTEAFF
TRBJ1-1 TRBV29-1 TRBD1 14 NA TGCAGCGTTGGACCCGGGACAGGGAACACTGAAGCTTTCTTT CSVGPGTGNTEAFF
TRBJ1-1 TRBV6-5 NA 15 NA TGTGCCAGCAGTTACTGGCGGGGTCAGGCCGGTGGAGCTTTCTTT CASSYWRGQAGGAFF
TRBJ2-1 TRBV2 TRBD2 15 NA TGTGCCAGCAGGGGGGGGCTAGCGGGGAGGGGTGAGCAGTTCTTC CASRGGLAGRGEQFF